This passage covers 17 T cell receptor beta chains from one sample sequenced in a study of blood T cell repertoires in COVID-19 (dated by TCRdb to 2020 to 2021). To prepare the library, the immunoSEQ multiplex PCR assay was applied. This immuneACCESS table, as held by TCRdb, lists in-frame sequences with V and J called but not all clones. Of the missing ones, under half trace to an unresolved V gene in checked studies; the others have no known cause. The sample table lists about 140,000 clones, roughly 84% of them with a count of one. Of the sample, 4% is held by the ten largest clones. The material sequenced was peripheral blood. These receptors were collected from a woman aged 55 to 70 with acute or convalescent COVID-19.

The CDR3 DNA is TGTGCCAGCAGTCGAAACGGTAGGGGTTACGAGCAGTACTTC. This gives the protein CASSRNGRGYEQYF. The chain combines TRBV11-3 with TRBJ2-7, with D tentatively TRBD1 (5 bases). With 6 bases removed from V and 4 bases from J, the gap between germline ends came to 16 bases. Germline CDR1 and CDR2: SGHNT and YENEEA. This CDR3 is 14 amino acids long. Combining the CDR3 with reference TRBV11-3 and TRBJ2-7 gives the whole variable domain EAGVVQSPRYKIIEKKQPVAFWCNPISGHNTLYWYLQNLGQGPELLIRYENEEAVDDSQLPKDRFSAERLKGVDSTLKIQPAELGDSAVYLCASSRNGRGYEQYFGPGTRLTVT.

This chain uses TRBV2 with TRBJ2-2; maybe TRBD1 (6 bases). There are 13 residues in the CDR3. Germline CDR1 reads SNHLY; CDR2 reads FYNNEI. V gave up 7 bases and J gave up 4 bases, with 10 bases separating them. CDR3 in amino acids: CASKGQSTGELFF. The CDR3 DNA is TGTGCCAGCAAAGGACAGTCCACCGGGGAGCTGTTTTTT.

The table lists this clone with a few counts. This sequence joins TRBV5-1 and TRBJ2-3; tentative D call: TRBD1 (6 bases). CDR3 length: 15 amino acids. Trimming left V 2 bases short and J 0 bases short, with 10 bases between. Germline V CDR1 and CDR2: SGHRS, YFSETQ. The CDR3 sequence is CASSFRGMSTDTQYF. In DNA form, the CDR3 reads TGCGCCAGCAGCTTCAGGGGTATGAGCACAGATACGCAGTATTTT.

This rearrangement joins TRBV5-8 to TRBJ1-1; 7 nucleotides match TRBD1. The CDR3 covers 13 residues. Trimming removed 1 base from V and 6 bases from J; junction bases left unmatched: 3. Germline V gives CDR1 SGHTS, CDR2 YDEGEE. CDR3 loop: CASSLTGDAEAFF. In DNA form, the CDR3 reads TGTGCCAGCAGCTTGACAGGGGACGCTGAAGCTTTCTTT.

This chain joins TRBV7-2 and TRBJ1-4, with D perhaps TRBD1 (6 bases). The CDR3 is made up of 15 amino acids. The germline gives CDR1 SGHTA, CDR2 FQGNSA. V was pared by 5 bases and J by 8 bases, with 18 bases between. CDR3 amino acids: CASSPAWGRREKLFF. CDR3 coding DNA: TGTGCCAGCAGCCCTGCCTGGGGGCGGCGGGAAAAACTGTTTTTT.

V and J are TRBV7-8 and TRBJ2-3; 8 bases line up with TRBD2. Germline-derived CDR1 and CDR2 are SGHVS and FQNEAQ. The CDR3 loop spans 17 amino acids. The V segment lost 3 bases and the J segment 3 bases; nucleotides outside the gene matches: 11. The CDR3 loop is CASSFPWASGRTDTQYF. The CDR3 nucleotides read TGTGCCAGCAGCTTCCCCTGGGCGAGCGGGAGAACAGATACGCAGTATTTT.

The chain joins TRBV28 to TRBJ1-6; 9 bases line up with TRBD1. The CDR3 covers 14 residues. Germline assignment: CDR1 MDHEN and CDR2 SYDVKM. V shed 4 bases, J shed 9 bases, and the junction held 4 bases outside the gene matches. The CDR3 region is CASSWGQGVSPLHF. In DNA form, the CDR3 reads TGTGCCAGCAGTTGGGGACAGGGTGTTTCACCCCTCCACTTT. The full variable domain, with the rest looked up from reference TRBV28 and TRBJ1-6, is DVKVTQSSRYLVKRTGEKVFLECVQDMDHENMFWYRQDPGLGLRLIYFSYDVKMKEKGDIPEGYSVSREKKERFSLILESASTNQTSMYLCASSWGQGVSPLHFGNGTRLTVT.

This chain links TRBV30 with TRBJ1-3; D gene ambiguous. CDR3 length: 14 amino acids. Germline V CDR1 and CDR2: GTSNPN, SVGIG (reference sequence). V lost 3 bases and J 1 base, leaving 10 bases between the germline ends. The CDR3 coding sequence is TGTGCCTGGAGCCGTTCGACTTCTGGAAACACCATATATTTT. Protein: CAWSRSTSGNTIYF.

In this sample, this clone turned up a few times. The V call is TRBV18, the J call TRBJ2-4, with D hard to call. CDR3 length: 16 amino acids. Trimming removed 0 bases from V and 1 base from J, with 10 bases in between. The V gene's germline CDR1 is KGHSH and CDR2 LQKENI. This CDR3 is CASSPPNRAAKNIQYF. The CDR3 bases are TGTGCCAGCTCACCACCGAACCGAGCGGCCAAAAACATTCAGTACTTC.

Only one count was recorded for this clone. The chain carries TRBV2 and TRBJ2-3; D unresolved. Germline loops: CDR1 SNHLY, CDR2 FYNNEI. This CDR3 is built from 12 residues. Trimming shortened V by 8 bases and J by 5 bases, and 11 bases separated the two germline ends. The CDR3 region has the DNA TGTGCCAGCCGATTTTACGGAGATACGCAGTATTTT. Translation gives CASRFYGDTQYF.

The chain carries TRBV29-1 and TRBJ2-7; 7 nucleotides agree with TRBD2. The V and J ends lost 7 bases and 4 bases, in that order; junction bases with no gene match: 16. Germline CDR1 and CDR2: SQVTM and ANQGSEA. The length of the CDR3 is 15 residues. The CDR3 DNA reads as TGCAGCGCCGTTGGATCTGCGGGAGCTTTTTACGAGCAGTACTTC. Its protein product is CSAVGSAGAFYEQYF.

This clone was counted between two and nine times. The chain uses TRBV5-1 and TRBJ2-3, with D possibly being TRBD2 (5 bases). The germline V and J ends were trimmed by 0 bases and 6 bases, with 11 bases remaining between them. CDR1 and CDR2 from the germline V gene are SGHRS and YFSETQ. This CDR3 has 14 residues. The DNA for the CDR3 is TGCGCCAGCAGCTTGGTTCGGGGATTGGATACGCAGTATTTT. This codes for CASSLVRGLDTQYF.

This sequence joins TRBV7-7 and TRBJ2-3; no reliable D call. V lost 2 bases to trimming and J lost 2 bases, with 8 bases between them. This CDR3 is 14 amino acids long. Germline CDR1 and CDR2: SSHAT and FNYEAQ (reference sequence). In DNA form, the CDR3 reads TGTGCCAGCAGCTTATTTGGCTCCACAGATACGCAGTATTTT. This encodes CASSLFGSTDTQYF.

This clone was picked up one time. The chain has TRBV7-9 and TRBJ2-1, with D uncertain. Germline CDR1 is SEHNR and CDR2 is FQNEAQ (reference sequence). Trimming shortened V by 1 base and J by 8 bases, and 12 bases separated the two germline ends. CDR3 length: 14 residues. The CDR3 spells CASSLDGSSYEQFF. Here the CDR3 DNA reads TGTGCCAGCAGCTTAGATGGTAGCTCCTATGAGCAGTTCTTC.

The V gene is TRBV2, the J gene TRBJ1-2; perhaps TRBD1 as D (6 bases). This CDR3 contains 12 residues. V was pared by 11 bases and J by 8 bases, with 18 bases between. The germline gives CDR1 SNHLY, CDR2 FYNNEI. The CDR3 nucleotides read TGTGCCGGGACAAGGATTGCTTCGGGCTACACCTTC. This sequence encodes CAGTRIASGYTF.

A single count supports this clone. The rearrangement uses TRBV5-8 and TRBJ2-1, with D possibly matching TRBD2 (5 bases). CDR1 and CDR2 from the germline V gene are SGHTS and YDEGEE. This CDR3 has 15 residues. V was trimmed by 1 base and J by 5 bases, leaving 13 bases between them. The CDR3: CASSLLGLADNEQFF. Here the CDR3 DNA reads TGTGCCAGCAGCTTGCTCGGGCTAGCCGACAATGAGCAGTTCTTC.

This clone came up once. The chain recombines TRBV30 with TRBJ2-7; possible D gene TRBD1, 5 bases. Trimming left V 8 bases short and J 1 base short, with 12 bases between. This CDR3 comprises 12 residues. Germline V gives CDR1 GTSNPN, CDR2 SVGIG (reference sequence). The CDR3 here is CARKQGSYEQYF. The CDR3 nucleotides read TGTGCCAGGAAGCAGGGATCCTACGAGCAGTACTTC. The variable domain in full, completed from reference TRBV30 and TRBJ2-7, reads SQTIHQWPATLVQPVGSPLSLECTVEGTSNPNLYWYRQAAGRGLQLLFYSVGIGQISSEVPQNLSASRPQDRQFILSSKKLLLSDSGFYLCARKQGSYEQYFGPGTRLTVT.